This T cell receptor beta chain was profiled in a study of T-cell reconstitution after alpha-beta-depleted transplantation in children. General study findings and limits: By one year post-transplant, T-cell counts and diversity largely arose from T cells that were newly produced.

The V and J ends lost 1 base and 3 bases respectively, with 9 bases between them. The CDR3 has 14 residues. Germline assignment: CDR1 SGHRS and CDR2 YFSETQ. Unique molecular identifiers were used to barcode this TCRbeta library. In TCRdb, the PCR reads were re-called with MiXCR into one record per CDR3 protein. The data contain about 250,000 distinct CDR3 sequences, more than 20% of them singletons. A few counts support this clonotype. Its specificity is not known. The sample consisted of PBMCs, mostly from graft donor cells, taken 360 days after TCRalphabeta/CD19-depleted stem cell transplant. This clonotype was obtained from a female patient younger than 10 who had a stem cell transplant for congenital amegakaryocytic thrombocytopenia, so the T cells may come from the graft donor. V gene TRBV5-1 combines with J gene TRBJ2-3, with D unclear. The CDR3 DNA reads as TGCGCCAGCAGCTTGAGGTCTTGGACAGATACGCAGTATTTT. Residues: CASSLRSWTDTQYF.